This T cell receptor beta chain was retrieved from a study of T cell responses to AZD1222 COVID-19 vaccine. On this clone: Its antigen is not known.

Study observations and caveats: Regions left unmutated in variants are reportedly the target of nearly half of spike-specific TCRs. At baseline, just five or six AZD1222 recipients tested seropositive. Repertoire sampling was restricted to post-peak T cell response timepoints.

Germline CDR1 is SQVTM and CDR2 is ANQGSEA. The CDR3 length is 10 residues. Clones were read by immunoSEQ multiplex PCR, and TCRdb kept only the in-frame ones, dropping some. The sample lists hundreds of thousands of clones, 93% seen once, with about 1% in the top ten. The material was peripheral blood, obtained on day 0 of MenACWY control vaccination. The chain joins TRBV29-1 to TRBJ1-2; possibly TRBD1 for D (5 bases). This TCR was sampled from an adult in good health. For the CDR3, the DNA is TGCGCTTTCAGGGTCGACGGCTACACCTTC. Its protein product is CAFRVDGYTF.